One and the same sample provided the 13 T cell receptor beta chains below, sequenced in a study of cytomegalovirus exposure and HLA in healthy donors. Primers: 60 Vbeta forward and 13 Jbeta reverse. Assay used: immunoSEQ multiplex PCR; TCRdb lists only in-frame clones, some missing. The profile covers some 180,000 clones, with roughly 84% appearing a single time and about 0.23% taken by the ten largest. The specimen sequenced was PBMCs. These receptors were obtained from a girl under three years old in good health and CMV-seronegative.

The chain couples TRBV27 to TRBJ2-1; possibly TRBD2 for D (7 bases). CDR1 MNHEY and CDR2 SMNVEV come from the germline V gene (reference sequence). V was cut by 3 bases and J by 7 bases, with 16 bases left in between. This CDR3 region has 15 residues. The CDR3 protein is CASSFRGALGNEQFF. CDR3 DNA sequence: TGTGCCAGCAGTTTTCGGGGGGCGCTGGGGAATGAGCAGTTCTTC.

The chain employs TRBV5-5 and TRBJ2-5; possibly TRBD2 for D (5 bases). From germline, CDR1 is SGHKS and CDR2 YYEKEE (reference sequence). With 2 bases removed from V and 3 bases from J, the gap between germline ends came to 14 bases. The CDR3 extends over 15 amino acids. The CDR3 loop reads CASSLVPDYKETQYF. CDR3 in DNA: TGTGCCAGCAGCTTAGTCCCTGACTACAAAGAGACCCAGTACTTC.

The chain is built from TRBV27 and TRBJ1-4; weak D call: TRBD1 (5 bases). V lost 6 bases, J lost 8 bases, and 13 bases lay in between. Germline values: CDR1 MNHEY, CDR2 SMNVEV (reference sequence). The CDR3 spans 13 residues. In nucleotides, the CDR3 is TGTGCCAGCAGGGTAGGGAGGGGAGAAAAACTGTTTTTT. Translated, it gives CASRVGRGEKLFF.

V and J are TRBV20-1 and TRBJ1-2; 8 bases agree with TRBD1. Germline CDR1 is DFQATT and CDR2 is SNEGSKA (reference sequence). With 5 bases clipped from V and 8 bases from J, the junction kept 4 bases outside the gene matches. The CDR3 covers 11 residues. CDR3: CSADRGFGYTF. DNA for the CDR3: TGCAGTGCTGACAGGGGCTTCGGCTACACCTTC.

V gene TRBV30 combines with J gene TRBJ2-5, with D possibly matching TRBD2 (7 bases). CDR1 is GTSNPN and CDR2 is SVGIG in the germline V gene (reference sequence). V was pared by 5 bases and J by 2 bases, with 18 bases between. The CDR3 consists of 15 residues. In nucleotides, the CDR3 is TGTGCCTGGGGAGGACGGGGGGCCCGACAAGAGACCCAGTACTTC. This codes for CAWGGRGARQETQYF.

The genes are TRBV30 and TRBJ2-3, with 8 nucleotides matching TRBD2. Germline-derived CDR1 and CDR2 are GTSNPN and SVGIG (reference sequence). After removal of 3 bases from V and 5 bases from J, the junction contained 10 bases not matched to a gene. This CDR3 spans 15 amino acids. The CDR3 DNA is TGTGCCTGGAGCGAAAGCGGGAGCAGTAGAGATACGCAGTATTTT. Protein: CAWSESGSSRDTQYF.

The chain uses TRBV13 and TRBJ2-5; 10 bases fit TRBD1. The CDR3 loop spans 14 amino acids. Per the germline V gene, CDR1 is PRHDT and CDR2 is FYEKMQ (reference sequence). Germline trimming cut 5 bases from V and 4 bases from J; bases unmatched to any gene: 4. The DNA of the CDR3 is TGTGCCAGCAGCGCCGACAGGGGGCGAGAGACCCAGTACTTC. Amino acid sequence: CASSADRGRETQYF.

J is TRBJ1-1 and V is TRBV5-1; D may be TRBD1 (5 bases). Germline V CDR1 and CDR2: SGHRS, YFSETQ. The CDR3 covers 16 residues. V was pared by 0 bases and J by 5 bases, with 17 bases between. The CDR3 nucleotides are TGCGCCAGCAGCTTGGTACAGGTCTATTGGATGACTGAAGCTTTCTTT. Amino acids: CASSLVQVYWMTEAFF.

The J gene is TRBJ2-3, the V gene TRBV12-5; D is uncertain. V lost 8 bases and J lost 2, with 11 bases in between. Germline V gene sequence: CDR1 LGHNT, CDR2 FRNRAP. The CDR3 totals 13 residues. CDR3 in DNA: TGTGCTAGTACCCCAACCTACACAGATACGCAGTATTTT. Amino acid sequence: CASTPTYTDTQYF.

This sequence joins TRBV5-8 and TRBJ1-2; TRBD1 is a possible D gene (5 bases). Per the germline V gene, CDR1 is SGHTS and CDR2 is YDEGEE. The CDR3 spans 14 residues. V was shortened by 1 base and J by 7 bases, with 14 bases between the two germline ends. This CDR3 is CASSLSPGESGYTF. The CDR3 DNA follows: TGTGCCAGCAGCTTGTCCCCGGGGGAGTCTGGCTACACCTTC.

This sequence joins TRBV5-8 and TRBJ1-5; a possible D gene is TRBD1 (6 bases). The CDR3 length is 13 residues. The germline V gene has CDR1 SGHTS and CDR2 YDEGEE. V lost 6 bases to trimming and J lost 1 base, with 8 bases between them. This CDR3 reads CASKGGSNQPQHF. The CDR3 DNA sequence: TGTGCCAGCAAAGGGGGAAGCAATCAGCCCCAGCATTTT.

The chain has TRBV7-2 and TRBJ1-5, with D hard to call. The CDR3 has 12 residues. Germline loops: CDR1 SGHTA, CDR2 FQGNSA. Trimming took 5 bases from V and 6 from J, leaving 8 bases between them. CDR3 residues: CASSPPGQPQHF. CDR3 in DNA: TGTGCCAGCAGCCCACCCGGTCAGCCCCAGCATTTT.

The CDR3 nucleotides are TGTGCCAGCAGTTTGGCTAGCGGAACCTACGAGCAGTACTTC. Translated: CASSLASGTYEQYF. V and J are TRBV27 and TRBJ2-7; the match to TRBD2 covers 7 bases. The germline V gene has CDR1 MNHEY and CDR2 SMNVEV (reference sequence). The CDR3 contains 14 residues. After removal of 3 bases from V and 2 bases from J, the junction contained 4 bases not matched to a gene.